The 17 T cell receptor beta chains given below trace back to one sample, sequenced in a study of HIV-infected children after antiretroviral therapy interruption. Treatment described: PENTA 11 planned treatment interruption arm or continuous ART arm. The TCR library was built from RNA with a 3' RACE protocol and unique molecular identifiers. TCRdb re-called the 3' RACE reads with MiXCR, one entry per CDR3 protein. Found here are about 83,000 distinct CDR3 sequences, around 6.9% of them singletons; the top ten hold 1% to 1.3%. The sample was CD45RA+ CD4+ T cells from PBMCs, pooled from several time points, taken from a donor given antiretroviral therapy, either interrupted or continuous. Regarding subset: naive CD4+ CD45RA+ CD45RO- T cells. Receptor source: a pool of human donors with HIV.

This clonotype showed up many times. CDR3 amino acids: CASSMKRTGDGEQFF. In DNA form, the CDR3 reads TGTGCCAGCAGCATGAAGAGGACAGGGGACGGTGAGCAGTTCTTC. The chain has TRBV14 and TRBJ2-1; 9 bases are a match to TRBD1. V was pared by 5 bases and J by 9 bases, with 11 bases of the junction left unmatched. The CDR3 spans 15 residues. In germline, CDR1 is SGHDN, CDR2 FVKESK.

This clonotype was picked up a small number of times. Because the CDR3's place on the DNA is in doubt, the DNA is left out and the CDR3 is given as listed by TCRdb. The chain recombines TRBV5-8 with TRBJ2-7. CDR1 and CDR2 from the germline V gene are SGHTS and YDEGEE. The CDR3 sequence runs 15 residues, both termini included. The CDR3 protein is CASSLYLVGKGNLHF.

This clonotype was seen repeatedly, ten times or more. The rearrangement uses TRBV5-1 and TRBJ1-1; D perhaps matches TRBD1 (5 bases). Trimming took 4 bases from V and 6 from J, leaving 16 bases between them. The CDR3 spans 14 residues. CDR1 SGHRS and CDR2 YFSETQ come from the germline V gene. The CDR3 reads CASSARLTGAEAFF. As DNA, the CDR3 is TGCGCCAGCAGCGCCCGGCTGACGGGGGCTGAAGCTTTCTTT.

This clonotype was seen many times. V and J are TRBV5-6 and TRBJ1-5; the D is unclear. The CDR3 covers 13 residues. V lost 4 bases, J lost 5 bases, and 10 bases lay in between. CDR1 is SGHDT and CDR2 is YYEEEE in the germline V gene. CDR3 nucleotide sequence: TGTGCCAGCAGCACACGACCCGATCAGCCCCAGCATTTT. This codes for CASSTRPDQPQHF.

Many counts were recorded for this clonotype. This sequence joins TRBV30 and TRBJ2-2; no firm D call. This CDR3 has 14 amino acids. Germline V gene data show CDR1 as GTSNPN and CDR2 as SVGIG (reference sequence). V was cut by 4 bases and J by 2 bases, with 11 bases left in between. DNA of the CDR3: TGTGCCTGGAAGTCGGACCCTAACACCGGGGAGCTGTTTTTT. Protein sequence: CAWKSDPNTGELFF.

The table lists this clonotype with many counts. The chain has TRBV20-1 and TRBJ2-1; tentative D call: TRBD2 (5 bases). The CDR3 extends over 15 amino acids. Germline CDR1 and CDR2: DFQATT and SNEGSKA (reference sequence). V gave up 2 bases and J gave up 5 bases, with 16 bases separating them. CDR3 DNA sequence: TGCAGTGCTAGAAAGAGCGGTATTCCAAACAATGAGCAGTTCTTC. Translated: CSARKSGIPNNEQFF.

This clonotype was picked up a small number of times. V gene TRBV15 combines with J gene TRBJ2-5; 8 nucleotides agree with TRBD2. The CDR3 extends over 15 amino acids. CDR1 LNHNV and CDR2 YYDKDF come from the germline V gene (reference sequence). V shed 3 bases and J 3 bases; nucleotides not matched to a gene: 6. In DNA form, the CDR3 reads TGTGCCACCAGCAGTCGGGGGGGGAACAAAGAGACCCAGTACTTC. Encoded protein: CATSSRGGNKETQYF.

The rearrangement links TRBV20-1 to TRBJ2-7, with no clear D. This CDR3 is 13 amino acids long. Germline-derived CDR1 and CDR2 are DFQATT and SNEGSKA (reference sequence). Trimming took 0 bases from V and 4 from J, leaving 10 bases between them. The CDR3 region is CSARDQLTYEQYF. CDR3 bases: TGCAGTGCTAGAGATCAGCTAACGTACGAGCAGTACTTC.

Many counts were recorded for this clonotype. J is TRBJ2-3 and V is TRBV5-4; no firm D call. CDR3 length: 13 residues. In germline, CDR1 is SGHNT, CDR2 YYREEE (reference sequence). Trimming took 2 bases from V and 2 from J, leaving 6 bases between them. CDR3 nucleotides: TGTGCCAGCAGCTTTACCCTCACAGATACGCAGTATTTT. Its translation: CASSFTLTDTQYF.

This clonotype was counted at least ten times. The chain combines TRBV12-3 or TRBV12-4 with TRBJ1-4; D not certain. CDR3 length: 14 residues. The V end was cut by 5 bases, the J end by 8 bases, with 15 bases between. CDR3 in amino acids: CASSPTRKGEKLFF. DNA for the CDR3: TGTGCCAGCAGTCCTACAAGGAAGGGAGAAAAACTGTTTTTT.

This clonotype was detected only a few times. The CDR3 DNA reads as TGCAGCGTCGTAAAACAGGGGAGCGGCACTGAAGCTTTCTTT. It yields the protein CSVVKQGSGTEAFF. This chain links TRBV29-1 with TRBJ1-1; TRBD1 matches 7 bases. V lost 6 bases, J lost 4 bases, and 11 bases stayed unmatched. The germline gives CDR1 SQVTM, CDR2 ANQGSEA. The CDR3 has 14 amino acids.

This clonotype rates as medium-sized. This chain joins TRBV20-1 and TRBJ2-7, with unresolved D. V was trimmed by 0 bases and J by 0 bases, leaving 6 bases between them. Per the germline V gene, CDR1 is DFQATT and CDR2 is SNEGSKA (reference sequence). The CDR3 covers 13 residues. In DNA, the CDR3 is TGCAGTGCTAGAGATGACCTCTCCTACGAGCAGTACTTC. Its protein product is CSARDDLSYEQYF.

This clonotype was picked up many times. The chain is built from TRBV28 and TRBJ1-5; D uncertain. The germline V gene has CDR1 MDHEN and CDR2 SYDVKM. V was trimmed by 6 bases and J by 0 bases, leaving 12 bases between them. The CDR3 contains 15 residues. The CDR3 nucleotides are TGTGCCAGCAGAACCAGCCCGTATAGCAATCAGCCCCAGCATTTT. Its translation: CASRTSPYSNQPQHF. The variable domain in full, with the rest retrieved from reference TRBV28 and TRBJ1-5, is DVKVTQSSRYLVKRTGEKVFLECVQDMDHENMFWYRQDPGLGLRLIYFSYDVKMKEKGDIPEGYSVSREKKERFSLILESASTNQTSMYLCASRTSPYSNQPQHFGDGTRLSIL.

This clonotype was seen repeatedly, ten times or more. CDR3 loop: CASSRTSTEAFF. Here the CDR3 DNA reads TGTGCCAGCAGCCGAACCTCCACTGAAGCTTTCTTT. This rearrangement joins TRBV7-2 to TRBJ1-1, with D uncertain. V was trimmed by 5 bases and J by 4 bases, leaving 8 bases between them. Germline-derived CDR1 and CDR2 are SGHTA and FQGNSA. CDR3 size: 12 residues.

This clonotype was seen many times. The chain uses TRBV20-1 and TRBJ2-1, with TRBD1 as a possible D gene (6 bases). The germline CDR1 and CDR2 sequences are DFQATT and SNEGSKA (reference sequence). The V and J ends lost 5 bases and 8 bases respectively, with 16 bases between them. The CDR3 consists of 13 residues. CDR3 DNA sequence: TGCAGTGCTCCGGGACACCGCAGGGATGAGCAGTTCTTC. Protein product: CSAPGHRRDEQFF.

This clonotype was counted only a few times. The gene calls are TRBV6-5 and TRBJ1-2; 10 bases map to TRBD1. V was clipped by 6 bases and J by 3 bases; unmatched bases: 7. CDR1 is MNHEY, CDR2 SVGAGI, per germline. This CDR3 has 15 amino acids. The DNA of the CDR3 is TGTGCCAGCAGAAACTCCGGGACAGGGGACTATGGCTACACCTTC. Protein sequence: CASRNSGTGDYGYTF.

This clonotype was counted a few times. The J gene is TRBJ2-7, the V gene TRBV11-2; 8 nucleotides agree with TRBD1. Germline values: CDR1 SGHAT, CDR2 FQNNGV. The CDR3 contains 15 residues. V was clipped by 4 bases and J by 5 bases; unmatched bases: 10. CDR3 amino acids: CASSSTRDRRDEQYF. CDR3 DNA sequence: TGTGCCAGCAGCTCCACAAGGGACAGGAGGGACGAGCAGTACTTC.